One sample yielded the 21 T cell receptor beta chains listed below, sequenced in a study of T cells after posttransplantation cyclophosphamide. The protocol was immunoSEQ multiplex PCR, while the TCRdb copy is restricted to in-frame clones and leaves out a portion. Captured here are about 7,700 clones, none seen once; the top ten comprise roughly 21%. Cyclophosphamide on days +3 and +4 followed busulfan-fludarabine conditioning and a marrow graft. Sequenced material: PBMCs, taken approximately 96 days after allogeneic stem cell transplant with posttransplant cyclophosphamide. These receptors came from a female patient aged 60 or older who received an allogeneic stem cell transplant from an unrelated donor, was CMV-positive, and had acute GVHD only. These T cells may partly come from the graft donor.

At least ten counts were recorded for this clone. The chain combines TRBV12-3 or TRBV12-4 with TRBJ1-1, with a tentative D call TRBD1 (6 bases). Between the trimmed V and J ends, which lost 5 bases and 0 bases, there was a span of 7 bases. The CDR3 contains 13 residues. CDR3 coding DNA: TGTGCCAGCAGTCACAGGGTGAACACTGAAGCTTTCTTT. Protein: CASSHRVNTEAFF.

Many counts were recorded for this clone. The CDR3 protein is CASSEASGSTDTQYF. Written as DNA, the CDR3 is TGTGCCAGCAGTGAAGCTAGCGGGAGCACAGATACGCAGTATTTT. The chain employs TRBV6-4 and TRBJ2-3, with 8 nucleotides matching TRBD2. Germline V gene sequence: CDR1 MRHNA, CDR2 SNTAGT. The J segment lost 0 bases and the V segment lost 3 bases, leaving 2 bases of the junction unmatched. This CDR3 is built from 15 residues.

This clone was recorded many times. This chain uses TRBV6-1 with TRBJ2-4; D gene ambiguous. Trimming stripped 1 base from V and 0 bases from J, with 10 bases between. The CDR3 covers 16 residues. Germline CDR1 reads MNHNS; CDR2 reads SASEGT. As DNA, the CDR3 is TGTGCCAGCAGTGAAGTGTCAGATCTAGCCAAAAACATTCAGTACTTC. Protein: CASSEVSDLAKNIQYF.

This clone was observed many times. The chain joins TRBV29-1 to TRBJ1-2; 9 bases are a match to TRBD1. CDR1 and CDR2 (germline): SQVTM, ANQGSEA. Trimming at V came to 6 bases and at J to 3 bases, leaving 5 bases not matched to a gene. There are 13 residues in the CDR3. In nucleotides, the CDR3 is TGCAGCGTCGGACAGGGGACCGACTATGGCTACACCTTC. Translating it yields CSVGQGTDYGYTF.

The sample holds many counts of this clone. The rearrangement links TRBV2 to TRBJ1-5; the D gene is possibly TRBD1 (6 bases). The V end was cut by 2 bases, the J end by 5 bases, with 25 bases between. CDR1 SNHLY and CDR2 FYNNEI come from the germline V gene. The CDR3 loop spans 19 amino acids. The CDR3 region is CASSENRASFLGGYQPQHF. The CDR3 nucleotides are TGTGCCAGCAGTGAAAACAGGGCCTCTTTTCTCGGCGGGTATCAGCCCCAGCATTTT.

This clone has ten or more counts. This rearrangement joins TRBV27 to TRBJ2-1, with 12 nucleotides matching TRBD2. J lost 2 bases, V lost 3 bases, and 5 bases had no gene match. Germline CDR1 MNHEY, CDR2 SMNVEV (reference sequence). This CDR3 region has 17 residues. The CDR3 region has the DNA TGTGCCAGCAGTTTCACCTCTAGCGGGAGGGCCTACAATGAGCAGTTCTTC. Amino acid sequence: CASSFTSSGRAYNEQFF.

J is TRBJ1-6 and V is TRBV6-2 or TRBV6-3; possibly TRBD1 for D (6 bases). The ends were cut back, 6 bases at V and 8 bases at J, with 14 bases in the middle. Germline CDR1 reads MNHEY; CDR2 reads SVGEGT. This CDR3 region has 14 residues. The CDR3 nucleotides are TGTGCCAGCAGACAACAGGGCCGGGATTCACCCCTCCACTTT. As protein: CASRQQGRDSPLHF.

The sample holds many counts of this clone. The DNA of the CDR3 is TGTGCCACCAGTGATTTTTACTACAATGAGCAGTTCTTC. Encoded protein: CATSDFYYNEQFF. The V gene is TRBV24-1, the J gene TRBJ2-1, with no clear D. Germline loops: CDR1 KGHDR, CDR2 SFDVKD. There are 13 residues in the CDR3. V lost 1 base, J lost 3 bases, and 3 bases lay in between.

This clone was recorded many times. V and J are TRBV27 and TRBJ2-3; D might be TRBD1 (6 bases). CDR1 MNHEY and CDR2 SMNVEV come from the germline V gene (reference sequence). Between the trimmed V and J ends, which lost 5 bases and 4 bases, there was a span of 19 bases. This CDR3 is built from 16 residues. CDR3 in DNA: TGTGCCAGCAGTCTGGTCAGGGGAGTTAGGCCAGATACGCAGTATTTT. It codes for CASSLVRGVRPDTQYF.

This clone has a count of ten or more. The chain combines TRBV6-2 or TRBV6-3 with TRBJ2-7; no reliable D call. Germline V lookup: CDR1 MNHEY, CDR2 SVGEGT. Trimming removed 5 bases at V and 2 bases at J, with 10 bases between. The CDR3 is made up of 13 amino acids. DNA for the CDR3: TGTGCCAGCAGTGGCGGAACTACCTACGAGCAGTACTTC. The encoded protein is CASSGGTTYEQYF.

The table lists this clone with many counts. The chain recombines TRBV28 with TRBJ1-5; 11 bases are a match to TRBD1. CDR1 and CDR2 from the germline V gene are MDHEN and SYDVKM. This CDR3 is 15 amino acids long. V lost 4 bases and J lost 9; bases outside the gene matches: 8. CDR3 sequence reads: CASSSGQGVGRPQHF. The CDR3 DNA follows: TGTGCCAGCAGTTCGGGACAGGGGGTAGGCCGGCCCCAGCATTTT.

This clone was seen repeatedly, ten times or more. This chain connects TRBV6-1 to TRBJ1-1; 9 bases map to TRBD1. CDR3 length: 16 residues. Germline V CDR1 and CDR2: MNHNS, SASEGT. Trimming cost V 2 bases and J 0 bases; bases outside gene matches: 4. DNA for the CDR3: TGTGCCAGCAGTGAACCGACAGGGGGAATGAACACTGAAGCTTTCTTT. Protein product: CASSEPTGGMNTEAFF.

This clone was picked up many times. The chain recombines TRBV11-2 with TRBJ1-5; a weak D match, TRBD1 (5 bases). Trimming removed 3 bases at V and 0 bases at J, with 9 bases between. CDR3 length: 15 amino acids. The germline gives CDR1 SGHAT, CDR2 FQNNGV. CDR3 sequence (DNA): TGTGCCAGCAGCTTGGGGCTTCATAGCAATCAGCCCCAGCATTTT. Translation gives CASSLGLHSNQPQHF.

This clone has ten or more counts. The V gene is TRBV6-1, the J gene TRBJ1-1; possibly TRBD1 for D (6 bases). V shed 1 base and J shed 6 bases, with 12 bases lying between them. Germline lookup yields CDR1 MNHNS and CDR2 SASEGT. The CDR3 is 14 amino acids. In nucleotides, the CDR3 is TGTGCCAGCAGTGAAGACAGGGAGGTTGCTGAAGCTTTCTTT. Amino acids: CASSEDREVAEAFF.

This clone was recorded a few times. V gene TRBV24-1 combines with J gene TRBJ2-2, with 9 bases matching TRBD1. The V gene's germline CDR1 is KGHDR and CDR2 SFDVKD. V dropped 6 bases and J dropped 3; count of bases not matched to a gene: 4. This CDR3 is built from 15 residues. The CDR3: CATSNRGLDTGELFF. CDR3 DNA: TGTGCCACCAGTAACAGGGGGCTTGACACCGGGGAGCTGTTTTTT.

CDR3 region: CSVIRYTDTQYF. DNA of the CDR3: TGCAGCGTTATCAGATACACAGATACGCAGTATTTT. The chain is built from TRBV29-1 and TRBJ2-3; no definite D call. The germline V and J ends were trimmed by 5 bases and 2 bases, with 8 bases remaining between them. CDR1 and CDR2 from the germline V gene are SQVTM and ANQGSEA. The CDR3 has 12 amino acids.

This clone was counted ten times or more. The rearrangement joins TRBV28 to TRBJ2-1, with 11 bases that match TRBD2. The CDR3 runs 16 residues. The trim removed 2 bases at V and 3 bases at J, leaving 3 bases unmatched. Germline CDR1 and CDR2: MDHEN and SYDVKM. The CDR3 DNA is TGTGCCAGCAGTTTAGGGCTAGCGGGAGGCTACAATGAGCAGTTCTTC. Translating gives CASSLGLAGGYNEQFF. Combining the CDR3 with reference TRBV28 and TRBJ2-1 gives the whole variable domain DVKVTQSSRYLVKRTGEKVFLECVQDMDHENMFWYRQDPGLGLRLIYFSYDVKMKEKGDIPEGYSVSREKKERFSLILESASTNQTSMYLCASSLGLAGGYNEQFFGPGTRLTVL.

At least ten counts were recorded for this clone. This chain uses TRBV11-2 with TRBJ2-1; TRBD2 matches 9 bases. Per the germline V gene, CDR1 is SGHAT and CDR2 is FQNNGV. There are 17 residues in the CDR3. V dropped 2 bases and J dropped 10; count of bases not matched to a gene: 15. The CDR3 DNA is TGTGCCAGCAGCTTAACCCCTAAAGCGGGAGGAAATAGAGAGCAGTTCTTC. It specifies CASSLTPKAGGNREQFF. Together with reference TRBV11-2 and TRBJ2-1, the CDR3 gives the full variable domain: EAGVAQSPRYKIIEKRQSVAFWCNPISGHATLYWYQQILGQGPKLLIQFQNNGVVDDSQLPKDRFSAERLKGVDSTLKIQPAKLEDSAVYLCASSLTPKAGGNREQFFGPGTRLTVL.

This clone came up many times. The chain has TRBV18 and TRBJ1-2; D not resolved. Germline V gives CDR1 KGHSH, CDR2 LQKENI. V lost 1 base and J 4 bases, leaving 7 bases between the germline ends. This CDR3 has 13 residues. CDR3 residues: CASSPQGAYGYTF. The CDR3 nucleotides read TGTGCCAGCTCACCACAGGGTGCCTATGGCTACACCTTC.

This clone came up many times. The V gene is TRBV5-5, the J gene TRBJ2-7; 10 positions match TRBD1. This CDR3 is 15 amino acids long. CDR1 is SGHKS and CDR2 is YYEKEE in the germline V gene (reference sequence). After removal of 0 bases from V and 2 bases from J, the junction contained 2 bases not matched to a gene. The CDR3 sequence: CASSLGTGGPYEQYF. The CDR3 DNA is TGTGCCAGCAGCTTGGGGACAGGGGGTCCCTACGAGCAGTACTTC.

In its sample, this clone was seen many times. This chain links TRBV11-3 with TRBJ2-7; 13 nucleotides match TRBD2. V trimming: 5 bases; J trimming: 6 bases; junction bases outside the gene matches: 7. Germline-derived CDR1 and CDR2 are SGHNT and YENEEA. The CDR3 length is 15 residues. The CDR3 loop reads CASSNRGLAGVEQYF. The DNA of the CDR3 is TGTGCCAGCAGCAACAGAGGACTAGCGGGAGTCGAGCAGTACTTC.